This T cell receptor (beta chain) emerged from a study of radiation and T cells in renal cell carcinoma. General observations from the study: From baseline, blood top tumor clonotypes peaked at 2 weeks post-radiation. Pretreatment tumor biopsies were lacking, so baseline clonotypes are unknown.

Sample time point: baseline pretreatment blood. Treatment denoted: 15 Gy SBRT to primary tumor, nephrectomy 4 weeks later. After SBRT, blood was collected at 2 and 4 weeks, plus baseline. The patient's renal cell carcinoma had clear cell pathology. Libraries were prepared by immunoSEQ multiplex PCR; TCRdb keeps only in-frame clonotypes and omits some of them. The repertoire holds 100,000 to 150,000 clones, with around 83% as singletons. Germline assignment: CDR1 LNHDA and CDR2 SQIVND (reference sequence). V shed 3 bases and J shed 8 bases, with 13 bases lying between them. CDR3 length: 13 residues. This clone has just one count. As yet, its antigen is unknown.

The rearrangement joins TRBV19 to TRBJ1-2, with unresolved D. Sequenced here: blood, sampled from a patient whose treatment included radiotherapy and nephrectomy. The TCR comes from a woman aged 55-75 years with renal cell carcinoma. In DNA, the CDR3 is TGTGCCAGTAGTATGGTGCTGACGTACGGCTACACCTTC. The encoded protein is CASSMVLTYGYTF.